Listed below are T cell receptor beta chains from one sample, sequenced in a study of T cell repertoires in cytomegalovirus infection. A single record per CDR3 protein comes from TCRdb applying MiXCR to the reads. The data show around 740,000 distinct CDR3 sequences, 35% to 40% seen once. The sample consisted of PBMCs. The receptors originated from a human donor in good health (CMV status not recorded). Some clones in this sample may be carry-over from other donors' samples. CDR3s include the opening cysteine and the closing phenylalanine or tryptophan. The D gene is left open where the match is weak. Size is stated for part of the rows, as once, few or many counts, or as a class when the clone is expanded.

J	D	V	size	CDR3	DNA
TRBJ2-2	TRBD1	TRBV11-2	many	CASSSGTANTGELFF	TGTGCCAGCAGCTCCGGGACAGCGAACACCGGGGAGCTGTTTTTT
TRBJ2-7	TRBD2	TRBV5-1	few	CASSLAVGLAIYEQYF	TGCGCCAGCAGCTTGGCCGTGGGACTAGCGATCTACGAGCAGTACTTC
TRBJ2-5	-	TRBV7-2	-	CASSLVQGAGRRETQYF	TGTGCCAGCAGCTTAGTCCAGGGAGCAGGACGGAGGGAGACCCAGTACTTC
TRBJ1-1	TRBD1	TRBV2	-	CASSETGAVNTEAFF	TGTGCCAGCAGCGAGACAGGGGCGGTGAACACTGAAGCTTTCTTT
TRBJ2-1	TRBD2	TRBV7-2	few	CASSLVTGGGSYNEQFF	TGTGCCAGCAGCTTAGTCACGGGCGGGGGTTCCTACAATGAGCAGTTCTTC
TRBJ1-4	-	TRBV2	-	CASTPEEKLFF	TGTGCCAGCACTCCCGAGGAGAAACTGTTTTTT
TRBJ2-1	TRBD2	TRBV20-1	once	CSARAASGNNNEQFF	TGCAGTGCTAGAGCGGCTAGCGGGAACAACAATGAGCAGTTCTTC
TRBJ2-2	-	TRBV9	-	CASSVEQWTSNTGELFF	TGTGCCAGCAGCGTAGAACAGTGGACTTCGAACACCGGGGAGCTGTTTTTT
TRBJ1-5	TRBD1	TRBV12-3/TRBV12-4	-	CASNRDSSNQPQHF	TGTGCCAGCAACAGGGACAGTAGCAATCAGCCCCAGCATTTT
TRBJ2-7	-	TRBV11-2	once	CASSLVWGGNEQYF	TGTGCCAGCAGCTTAGTGTGGGGGGGCAACGAGCAGTACTTC
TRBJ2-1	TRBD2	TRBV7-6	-	CASSSTLSGEIYNEQFF	TGTGCCAGCAGCTCTACCTTAAGCGGGGAAATCTACAATGAGCAGTTCTTC
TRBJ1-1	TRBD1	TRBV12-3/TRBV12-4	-	CASTYSGQSFEAFF	TGTGCCAGCACTTACTCGGGACAGTCTTTTGAAGCTTTCTTT
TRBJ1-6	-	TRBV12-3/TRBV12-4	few	CASRRNDNSPLHF	TGTGCCAGCAGACGGAACGATAATTCACCCCTCCACTTT
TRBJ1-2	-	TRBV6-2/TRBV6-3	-	CASSYGAWNYGYTF	TGTGCCAGCAGTTATGGGGCCTGGAACTATGGCTACACCTTC
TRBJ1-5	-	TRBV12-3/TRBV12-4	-	CASSPRGAYNQPQHF	TGTGCCAGCAGTCCAAGGGGGGCGTATAATCAGCCCCAGCATTTT
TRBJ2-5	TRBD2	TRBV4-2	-	CASSQESPSGGETQYF	TGTGCCAGCAGCCAAGAGAGCCCTAGCGGGGGGGAGACCCAGTACTTC
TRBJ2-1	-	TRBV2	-	CASSGDSHEQFF	TGTGCCAGCAGTGGGGACTCCCATGAGCAGTTCTTC
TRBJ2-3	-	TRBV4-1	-	CASSYGADTQYF	TGCGCCAGCTCTTACGGGGCAGATACGCAGTATTTT